The 14 T cell receptor beta chains presented below share a single source sample, sequenced in a study of early T cells in non-severe SARS-CoV-2 infection. Each CDR3 protein is one row after TCRdb ran MiXCR on the 5' RACE reads. The sample has tens of thousands of distinct CDR3 sequences; less than 10% are singletons. This specimen consisted of whole blood, obtained at baseline. These receptors came from an adult who was a healthcare worker with PCR-confirmed SARS-CoV-2 infection or an uninfected control (not recorded which).

This clonotype was counted ten times or more. The chain joins TRBV20-1 to TRBJ2-7; 8 bases map to TRBD2. Germline values: CDR1 DFQATT, CDR2 SNEGSKA (reference sequence). J gave up 2 bases and V 5 bases, and 5 bases lay outside the gene matches. The CDR3 is 13 residues long. In DNA form, the CDR3 reads TGCAGTGCTTCAAAGCGGGAGACCTACGAGCAGTACTTC. Protein sequence: CSASKRETYEQYF.

This clonotype appeared a few times. The chain joins TRBV7-3 to TRBJ2-1; perhaps TRBD1 as D (5 bases). V shed 6 bases and J shed 6 bases, with 12 bases lying between them. The CDR3 loop spans 13 amino acids. The V gene's germline CDR1 is SGHTA and CDR2 FQGTGA. CDR3 loop: CASSSTGGNEQFF. The CDR3 DNA sequence: TGTGCCAGCAGTTCTACAGGTGGCAATGAGCAGTTCTTC.

The chain has TRBV25-1 and TRBJ2-2; D not resolved. V was cut by 0 bases and J by 1 base, with 6 bases left in between. Germline CDR1 and CDR2: MGHDK and SYGVNS. The CDR3 runs 15 residues. The CDR3 DNA is TGTGCCAGCAGTGAATATGTAGGGAACACCGGGGAGCTGTTTTTT. Translated, it gives CASSEYVGNTGELFF.

This clonotype was detected many times. V usage is TRBV2 and J usage is TRBJ2-3; TRBD2 matches at 13 bases. This CDR3 has 14 residues. The V gene's germline CDR1 is SNHLY and CDR2 FYNNEI. J gave up 2 bases and V 8 bases, and 1 base lay outside the gene matches. Here the CDR3 DNA reads TGTGCCAGCGGACTAGCGGGGGTCACAGATACGCAGTATTTT. Protein sequence: CASGLAGVTDTQYF.

The J gene is TRBJ2-7, the V gene TRBV4-3; possible D gene TRBD1, 6 bases. This CDR3 has 15 residues. Per germline, CDR1 LGHNA and CDR2 YSLEER. Trimming stripped 1 base from V and 3 bases from J, with 13 bases between. The CDR3 bases are TGCGCCAGCAGCCAAGGCCGCCAGGGGTACTACGAGCAGTACTTC. As protein: CASSQGRQGYYEQYF.

Ten or more counts support this clonotype. The chain uses TRBV20-1 and TRBJ2-5, with 10 bases matching TRBD1. V lost 3 bases to trimming and J lost 5 bases; unmatched junction nucleotides: 6. The germline V gene encodes CDR1 DFQATT and CDR2 SNEGSKA (reference sequence). The CDR3 has 14 residues. As DNA, the CDR3 is TGCAGTGCTAGCGACAGGGGGCTGTCGGAGACCCAGTACTTC. This codes for CSASDRGLSETQYF.

This chain connects TRBV11-2 to TRBJ2-2; D call uncertain. V was trimmed by 2 bases and J by 4 bases, leaving 8 bases between them. This CDR3 contains 14 residues. CDR1 SGHAT and CDR2 FQNNGV come from the germline V gene. The CDR3 region has the DNA TGTGCCAGCAGCTTACGCCTAGTCACCGGGGAGCTGTTTTTT. It specifies CASSLRLVTGELFF.

This clonotype was seen ten or more times. The chain employs TRBV29-1 and TRBJ2-6, with 7 nucleotides matching TRBD2. The CDR3 is made up of 17 amino acids. Germline CDR1 SQVTM, CDR2 ANQGSEA. Trimming took 5 bases from V and 0 from J; bases not matched to a gene: 10. CDR3 region: CSVRGREANSGANVLTF. The CDR3, as DNA: TGCAGCGTTCGGGGACGGGAGGCTAACTCTGGGGCCAACGTCCTGACTTTC.

CDR3 region: CSARAGGGAGRETQYF. For the CDR3, the DNA is TGCAGTGCTAGAGCCGGCGGGGGGGCAGGAAGGGAGACCCAGTACTTC. This chain links TRBV20-1 with TRBJ2-5, with TRBD2 matching 9 bases. With V trimmed by 1 base and J by 5 bases, 11 bases remained unmatched. Germline CDR1 DFQATT, CDR2 SNEGSKA (reference sequence). The CDR3 loop spans 16 amino acids.

The table lists this clonotype with a few counts. This sequence joins TRBV10-2 and TRBJ2-2, with a weak D call TRBD2 (6 bases). Germline loops: CDR1 WSHSY, CDR2 SAAADI. The CDR3 spans 16 residues. Trimming pared 3 bases from V and 7 bases from J, leaving 18 bases between. In DNA, the CDR3 is TGCGCCAGCAGTGATCTCTCTACTAGCTGGGGCGGGGAGCTGTTTTTT. Its protein product is CASSDLSTSWGGELFF.

This clonotype was counted between two and nine times. The rearrangement joins TRBV20-1 to TRBJ2-1; D is unresolved. The CDR3 covers 11 residues. V was trimmed by 7 bases and J by 8 bases, leaving 12 bases between them. CDR1 and CDR2 from the germline V gene are DFQATT and SNEGSKA (reference sequence). In nucleotides, the CDR3 is TGCAGTGTTCTTATTCCCGATGAGCAGTTCTTC. Translation gives CSVLIPDEQFF.

This clonotype was detected ten times or more. The chain has TRBV5-1 and TRBJ2-5; TRBD1 is a possible D gene (6 bases). The CDR3 spans 16 residues. V was pared by 2 bases and J by 3 bases, with 17 bases between. CDR1 and CDR2 from the germline V gene are SGHRS and YFSETQ. CDR3 in DNA: TGCGCCAGCAGCTTAACCACAGGGTTGGGGGAAGAGACCCAGTACTTC. Its translation: CASSLTTGLGEETQYF.

Only a few counts were recorded for this clonotype. The V call is TRBV28, the J call TRBJ2-7, with D unresolved. Looked up from germline, CDR1 is MDHEN and CDR2 is SYDVKM. The CDR3 contains 15 residues. V was cut by 2 bases and J by 0 bases, with 11 bases left in between. The chain's CDR3 is CASSLIASGSYEQYF. The CDR3 DNA reads as TGTGCCAGCAGTTTAATTGCCTCAGGCTCCTACGAGCAGTACTTC.

J is TRBJ2-1 and V is TRBV6-2 or TRBV6-3, with 8 bases aligning to TRBD2. Germline CDR1 reads MNHEY; CDR2 reads SVGEGT. CDR3 length equals 19 residues. The V and J ends lost 2 bases and 8 bases, in that order; junction bases with no gene match: 20. CDR3 amino acids: CASSYGFRRAGGAQHEQFF. CDR3 DNA: TGTGCCAGCAGTTACGGGTTTCGGCGCGCCGGGGGGGCCCAGCATGAGCAGTTCTTC.